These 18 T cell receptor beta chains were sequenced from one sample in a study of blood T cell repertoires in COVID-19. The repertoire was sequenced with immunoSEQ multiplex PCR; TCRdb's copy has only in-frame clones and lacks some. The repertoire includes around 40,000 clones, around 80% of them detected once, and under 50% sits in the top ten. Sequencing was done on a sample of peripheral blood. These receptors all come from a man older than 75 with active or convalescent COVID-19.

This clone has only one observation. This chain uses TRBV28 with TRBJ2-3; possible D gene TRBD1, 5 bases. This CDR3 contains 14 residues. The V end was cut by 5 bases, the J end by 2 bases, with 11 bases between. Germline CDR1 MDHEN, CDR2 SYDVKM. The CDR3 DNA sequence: TGTGCCAGCAGTCCAGGACACGACACAGATACGCAGTATTTT. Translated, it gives CASSPGHDTDTQYF.

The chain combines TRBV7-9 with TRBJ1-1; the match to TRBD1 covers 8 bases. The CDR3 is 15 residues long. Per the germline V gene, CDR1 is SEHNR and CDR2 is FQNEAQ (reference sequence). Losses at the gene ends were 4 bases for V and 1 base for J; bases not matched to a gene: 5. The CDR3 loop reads CASSSRTGKNTEAFF. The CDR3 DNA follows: TGTGCCAGCAGCTCCCGGACAGGGAAGAACACTGAAGCTTTCTTT. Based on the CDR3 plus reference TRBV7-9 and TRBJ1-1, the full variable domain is DTGVSQNPRHKITKRGQNVTFRCDPISEHNRLYWYRQTLGQGPEFLTYFQNEAQLEKSRLLSDRFSAERPKGSFSTLEIQRTEQGDSAMYLCASSSRTGKNTEAFFGQGTRLTVV.

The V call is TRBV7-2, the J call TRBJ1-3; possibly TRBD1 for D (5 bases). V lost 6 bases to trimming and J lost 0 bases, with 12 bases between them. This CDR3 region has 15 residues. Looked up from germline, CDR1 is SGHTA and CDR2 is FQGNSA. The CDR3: CASRQVGGSGNTIYF. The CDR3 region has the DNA TGTGCCAGCAGACAAGTGGGGGGCTCTGGAAACACCATATATTTT.

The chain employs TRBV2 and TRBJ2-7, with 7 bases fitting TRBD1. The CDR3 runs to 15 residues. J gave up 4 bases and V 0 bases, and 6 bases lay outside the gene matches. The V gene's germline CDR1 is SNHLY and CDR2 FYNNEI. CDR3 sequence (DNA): TGTGCCAGCAGTGAAGCGCCGGGACAGATTTACGAGCAGTACTTC. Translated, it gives CASSEAPGQIYEQYF.

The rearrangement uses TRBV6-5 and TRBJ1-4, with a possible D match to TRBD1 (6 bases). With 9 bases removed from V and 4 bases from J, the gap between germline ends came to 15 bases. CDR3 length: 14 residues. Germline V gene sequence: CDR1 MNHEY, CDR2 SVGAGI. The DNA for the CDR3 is TGTGCCAGGGCTCCTCCAGGGGTTAATGAAAAACTGTTTTTT. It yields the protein CARAPPGVNEKLFF.

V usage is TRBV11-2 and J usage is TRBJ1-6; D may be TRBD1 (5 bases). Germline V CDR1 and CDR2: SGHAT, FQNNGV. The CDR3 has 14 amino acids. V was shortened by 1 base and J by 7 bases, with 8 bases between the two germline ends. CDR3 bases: TGTGCCAGCAGCTTAGGGGGGGGGAATTCACCCCTCCACTTT. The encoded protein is CASSLGGGNSPLHF.

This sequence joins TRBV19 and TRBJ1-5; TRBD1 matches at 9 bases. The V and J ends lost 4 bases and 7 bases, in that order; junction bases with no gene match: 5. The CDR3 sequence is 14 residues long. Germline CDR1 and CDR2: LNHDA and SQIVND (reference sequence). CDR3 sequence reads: CASSTGQGRQPQHF. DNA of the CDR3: TGTGCCAGTAGTACGGGACAGGGCCGACAGCCCCAGCATTTT.

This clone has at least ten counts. The CDR3 DNA reads as TGTGCCAGCAGTTACGGGGCCGGGAGATACAATCAGCCCCAGCATTTT. The encoded protein is CASSYGAGRYNQPQHF. This chain joins TRBV6-6 and TRBJ1-5; D is possibly TRBD1 (5 bases). This CDR3 contains 16 residues. Germline V gene lookup returns CDR1 MNHNY and CDR2 SVGAGI (reference sequence). Trimming cost V 2 bases and J 3 bases, with 14 bases left between them.

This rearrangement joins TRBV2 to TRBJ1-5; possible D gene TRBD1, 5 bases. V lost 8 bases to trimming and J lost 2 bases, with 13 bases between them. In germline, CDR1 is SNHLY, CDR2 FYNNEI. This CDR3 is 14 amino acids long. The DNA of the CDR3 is TGTGCCAGCGGGCAGGGTGGGGGCAATCAGCCCCAGCATTTT. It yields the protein CASGQGGGNQPQHF.

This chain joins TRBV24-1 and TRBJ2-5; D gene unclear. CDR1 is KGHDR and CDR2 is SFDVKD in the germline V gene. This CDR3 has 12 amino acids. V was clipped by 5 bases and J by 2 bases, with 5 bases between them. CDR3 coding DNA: TGTGCCACCAGTGCCAGTCAAGAGACCCAGTACTTC. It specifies CATSASQETQYF.

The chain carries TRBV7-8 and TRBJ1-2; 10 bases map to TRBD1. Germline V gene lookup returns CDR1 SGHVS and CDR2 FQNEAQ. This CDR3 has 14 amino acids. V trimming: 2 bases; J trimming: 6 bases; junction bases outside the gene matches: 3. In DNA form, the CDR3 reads TGTGCCAGCAGCTTAACGGGGACAGGGGATGGCTACACCTTC. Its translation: CASSLTGTGDGYTF.

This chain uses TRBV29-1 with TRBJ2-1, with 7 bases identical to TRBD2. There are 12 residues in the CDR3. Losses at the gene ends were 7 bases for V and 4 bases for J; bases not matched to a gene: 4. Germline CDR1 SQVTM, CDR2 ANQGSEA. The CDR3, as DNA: TGCAGCGCCCGGGACTATTACAATGAGCAGTTCTTC. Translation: CSARDYYNEQFF.

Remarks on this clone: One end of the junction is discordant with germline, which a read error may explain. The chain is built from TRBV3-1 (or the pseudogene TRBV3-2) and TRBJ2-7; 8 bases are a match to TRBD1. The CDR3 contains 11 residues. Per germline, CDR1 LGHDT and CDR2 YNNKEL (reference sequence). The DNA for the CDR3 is TGTGCCAGCAGCCAGACAGGGGATAAAAACTTC. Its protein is CASSQTGDKNF.

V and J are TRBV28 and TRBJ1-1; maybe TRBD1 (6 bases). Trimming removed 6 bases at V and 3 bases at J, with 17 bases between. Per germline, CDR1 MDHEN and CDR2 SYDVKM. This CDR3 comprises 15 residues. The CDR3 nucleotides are TGTGCCAGCAGCCCGACAGGAACCAACTACACTGAAGCTTTCTTT. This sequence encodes CASSPTGTNYTEAFF.

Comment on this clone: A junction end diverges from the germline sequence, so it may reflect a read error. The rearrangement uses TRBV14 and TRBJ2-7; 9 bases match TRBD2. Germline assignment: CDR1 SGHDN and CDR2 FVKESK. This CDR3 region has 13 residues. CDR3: CASSQVGGRAPDF. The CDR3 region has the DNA TGTGCCAGCAGCCAGGTCGGCGGGAGGGCCCCGGACTTC.

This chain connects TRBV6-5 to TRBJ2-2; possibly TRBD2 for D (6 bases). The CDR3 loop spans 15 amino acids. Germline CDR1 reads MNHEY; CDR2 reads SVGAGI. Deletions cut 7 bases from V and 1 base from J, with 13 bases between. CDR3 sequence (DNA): TGTGCCAGCACCTTTAGCGGCGGGAACACCGGGGAGCTGTTTTTT. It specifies CASTFSGGNTGELFF.

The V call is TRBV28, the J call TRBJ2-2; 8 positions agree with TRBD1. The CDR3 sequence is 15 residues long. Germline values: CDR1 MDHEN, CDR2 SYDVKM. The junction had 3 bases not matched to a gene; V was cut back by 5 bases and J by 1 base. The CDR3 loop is CASSTQGVNTGELFF. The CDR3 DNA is TGTGCCAGCAGTACACAGGGGGTGAACACCGGGGAGCTGTTTTTT.

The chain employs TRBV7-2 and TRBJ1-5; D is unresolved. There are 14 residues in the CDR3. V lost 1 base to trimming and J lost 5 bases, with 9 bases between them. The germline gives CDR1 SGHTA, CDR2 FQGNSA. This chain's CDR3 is CASSLGAAYQPQHF. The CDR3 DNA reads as TGTGCCAGCAGCTTAGGGGCAGCCTATCAGCCCCAGCATTTT.